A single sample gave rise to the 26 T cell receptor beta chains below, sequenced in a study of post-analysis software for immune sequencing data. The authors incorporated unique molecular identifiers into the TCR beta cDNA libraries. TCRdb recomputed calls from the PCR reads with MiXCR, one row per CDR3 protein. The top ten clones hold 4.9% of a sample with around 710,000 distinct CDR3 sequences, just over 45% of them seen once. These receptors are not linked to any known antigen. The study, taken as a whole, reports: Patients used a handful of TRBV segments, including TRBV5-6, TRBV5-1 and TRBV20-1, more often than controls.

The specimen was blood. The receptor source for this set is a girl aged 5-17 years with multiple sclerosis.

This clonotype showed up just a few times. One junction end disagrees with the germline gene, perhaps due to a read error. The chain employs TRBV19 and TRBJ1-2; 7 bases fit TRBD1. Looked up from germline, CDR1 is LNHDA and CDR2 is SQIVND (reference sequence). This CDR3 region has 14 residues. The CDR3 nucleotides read TGTGCCAGTAGCGAGGGGGCACCCCTCTATGGTTACACCTTC. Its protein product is CASSEGAPLYGYTF.

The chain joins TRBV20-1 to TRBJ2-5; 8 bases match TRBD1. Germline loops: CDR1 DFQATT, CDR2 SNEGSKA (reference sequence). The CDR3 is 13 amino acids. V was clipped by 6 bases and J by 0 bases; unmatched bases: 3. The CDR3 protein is CSARGRNQETQYF. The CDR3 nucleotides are TGCAGTGCCAGGGGGCGGAACCAAGAGACCCAGTACTTC.

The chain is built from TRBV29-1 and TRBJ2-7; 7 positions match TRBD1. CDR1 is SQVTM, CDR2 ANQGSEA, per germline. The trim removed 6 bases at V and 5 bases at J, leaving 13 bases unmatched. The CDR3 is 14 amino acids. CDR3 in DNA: TGCAGCGTAAGGGGGATGGGACAGACGAACGAGCAGTACTTC. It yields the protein CSVRGMGQTNEQYF.

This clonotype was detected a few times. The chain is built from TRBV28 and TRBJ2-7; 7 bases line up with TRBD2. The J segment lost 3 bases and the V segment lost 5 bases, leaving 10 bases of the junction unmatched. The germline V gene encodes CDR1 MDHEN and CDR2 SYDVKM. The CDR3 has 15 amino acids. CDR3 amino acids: CASSPTRLADYEQYF. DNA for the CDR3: TGTGCCAGCAGTCCCACGAGGCTAGCGGACTACGAGCAGTACTTC.

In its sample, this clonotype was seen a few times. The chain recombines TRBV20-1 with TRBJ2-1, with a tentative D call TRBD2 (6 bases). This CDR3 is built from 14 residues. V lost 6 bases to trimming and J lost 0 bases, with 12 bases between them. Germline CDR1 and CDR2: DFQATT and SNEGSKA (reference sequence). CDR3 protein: CSAIAVSSYNEQFF. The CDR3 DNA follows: TGCAGTGCCATAGCGGTGAGCTCCTACAATGAGCAGTTCTTC.

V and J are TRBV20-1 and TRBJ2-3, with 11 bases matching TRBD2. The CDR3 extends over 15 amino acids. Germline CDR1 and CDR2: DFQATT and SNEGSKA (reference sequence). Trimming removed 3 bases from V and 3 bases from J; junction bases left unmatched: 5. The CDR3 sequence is CSASVAGGPTDTQYF. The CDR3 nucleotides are TGCAGTGCTAGTGTAGCGGGAGGGCCAACAGATACGCAGTATTTT.

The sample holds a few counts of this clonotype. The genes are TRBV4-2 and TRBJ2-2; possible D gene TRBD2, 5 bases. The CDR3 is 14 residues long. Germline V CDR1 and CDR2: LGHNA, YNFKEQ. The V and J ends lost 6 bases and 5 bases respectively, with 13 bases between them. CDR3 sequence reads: CASRPHGDTGELFF. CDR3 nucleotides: TGTGCCAGCAGACCACACGGGGATACCGGGGAGCTGTTTTTT.

The CDR3 DNA sequence: TGCAGTGCTCCGAGATACTCTCACGAGCAGTACTTC. Amino acids: CSAPRYSHEQYF. The V gene is TRBV20-1, the J gene TRBJ2-7; D gene unclear. The CDR3 extends over 12 amino acids. Germline CDR1 and CDR2: DFQATT and SNEGSKA (reference sequence). The V end was cut by 5 bases, the J end by 5 bases, with 13 bases between.

The CDR3 loop is CASSRNTGTTQETQYF. For the CDR3, the DNA is TGCGCCAGCAGCCGAAATACCGGGACTACCCAAGAGACCCAGTACTTC. The gene calls are TRBV5-1 and TRBJ2-5; 7 nucleotides match TRBD2. J was trimmed by 1 base and V by 4 bases; bases with no gene match: 10. The length of the CDR3 is 16 residues. The germline V gene encodes CDR1 SGHRS and CDR2 YFSETQ.

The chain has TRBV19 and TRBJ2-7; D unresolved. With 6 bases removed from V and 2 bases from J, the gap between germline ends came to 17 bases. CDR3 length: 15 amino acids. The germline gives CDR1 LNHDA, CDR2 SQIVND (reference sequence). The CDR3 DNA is TGTGCCAGTAGCCAGACCAGTCCCAGCCCCTACGAGCAGTACTTC. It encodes CASSQTSPSPYEQYF. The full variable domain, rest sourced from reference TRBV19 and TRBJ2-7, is DGGITQSPKYLFRKEGQNVTLSCEQNLNHDAMYWYRQDPGQGLRLIYYSQIVNDFQKGDIAEGYSVSREKKESFPLTVTSAQKNPTAFYLCASSQTSPSPYEQYFGPGTRLTVT.

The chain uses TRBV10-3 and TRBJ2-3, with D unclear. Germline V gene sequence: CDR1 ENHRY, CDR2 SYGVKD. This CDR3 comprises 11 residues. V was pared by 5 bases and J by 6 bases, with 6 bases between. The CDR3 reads CAISTLDTQYF. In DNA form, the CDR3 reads TGTGCCATCAGTACCCTGGATACGCAGTATTTT.

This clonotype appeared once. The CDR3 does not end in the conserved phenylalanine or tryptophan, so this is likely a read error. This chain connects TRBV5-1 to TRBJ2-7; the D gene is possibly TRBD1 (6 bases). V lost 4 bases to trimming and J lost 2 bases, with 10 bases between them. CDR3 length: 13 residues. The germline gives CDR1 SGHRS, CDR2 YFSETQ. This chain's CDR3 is CASSPDSPYEQYY. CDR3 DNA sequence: TGCGCCAGCAGCCCGGACAGCCCCTACGAGCAGTACTAC.

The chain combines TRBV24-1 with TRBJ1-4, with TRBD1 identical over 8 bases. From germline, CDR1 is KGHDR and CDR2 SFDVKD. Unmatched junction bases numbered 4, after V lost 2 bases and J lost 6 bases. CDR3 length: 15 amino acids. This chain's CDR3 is CATSDSRDRHEKLFF. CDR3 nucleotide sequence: TGTGCCACCAGTGATTCCCGGGACAGGCATGAAAAACTGTTTTTT.

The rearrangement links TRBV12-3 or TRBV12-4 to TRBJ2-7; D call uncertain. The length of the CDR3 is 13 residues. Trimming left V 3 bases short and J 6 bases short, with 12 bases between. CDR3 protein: CASSFLGKGEQYF. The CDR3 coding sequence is TGTGCCAGCAGTTTTTTGGGTAAGGGCGAGCAGTACTTC.

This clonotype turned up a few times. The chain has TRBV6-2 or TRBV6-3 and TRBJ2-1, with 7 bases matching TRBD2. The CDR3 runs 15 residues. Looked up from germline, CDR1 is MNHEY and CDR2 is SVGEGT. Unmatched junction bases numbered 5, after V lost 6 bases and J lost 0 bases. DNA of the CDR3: TGTGCCAGCAGCCTCCTAGCGGACTCCTACAATGAGCAGTTCTTC. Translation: CASSLLADSYNEQFF.

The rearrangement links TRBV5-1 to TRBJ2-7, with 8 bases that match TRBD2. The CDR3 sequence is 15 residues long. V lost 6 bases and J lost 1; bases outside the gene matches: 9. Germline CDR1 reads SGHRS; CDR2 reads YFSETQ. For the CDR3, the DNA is TGCGCCAGCACGGAAGCGGGAGTGGGGTCCTACGAGCAGTACTTC. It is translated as CASTEAGVGSYEQYF.

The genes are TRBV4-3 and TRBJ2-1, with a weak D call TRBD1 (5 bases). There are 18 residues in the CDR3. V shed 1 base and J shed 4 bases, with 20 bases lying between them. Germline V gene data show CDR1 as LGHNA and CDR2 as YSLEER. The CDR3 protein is CASSQGEQALTFYNEQFF. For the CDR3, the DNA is TGCGCCAGCAGCCAAGGCGAACAGGCCCTTACTTTTTACAATGAGCAGTTCTTC.

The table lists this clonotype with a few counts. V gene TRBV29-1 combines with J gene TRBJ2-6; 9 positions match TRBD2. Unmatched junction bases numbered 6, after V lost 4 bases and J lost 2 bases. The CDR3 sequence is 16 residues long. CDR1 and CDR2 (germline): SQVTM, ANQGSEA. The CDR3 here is CSVASSGATGANVLTF. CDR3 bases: TGCAGCGTTGCCTCTAGCGGGGCTACTGGGGCCAACGTCCTGACTTTC.

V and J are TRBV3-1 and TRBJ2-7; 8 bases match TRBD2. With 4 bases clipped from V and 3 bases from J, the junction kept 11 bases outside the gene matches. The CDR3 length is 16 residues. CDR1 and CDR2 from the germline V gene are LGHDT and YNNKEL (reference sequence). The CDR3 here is CASSRGLASGYYEQYF. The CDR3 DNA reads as TGTGCCAGCAGCCGAGGACTAGCTAGTGGCTACTACGAGCAGTACTTC.

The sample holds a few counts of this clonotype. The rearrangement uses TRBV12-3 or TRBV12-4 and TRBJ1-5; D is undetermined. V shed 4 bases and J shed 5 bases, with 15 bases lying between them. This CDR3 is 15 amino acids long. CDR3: CASSSPGEGDQPQHF. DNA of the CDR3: TGTGCCAGCAGTTCCCCCGGGGAGGGAGATCAGCCCCAGCATTTT.

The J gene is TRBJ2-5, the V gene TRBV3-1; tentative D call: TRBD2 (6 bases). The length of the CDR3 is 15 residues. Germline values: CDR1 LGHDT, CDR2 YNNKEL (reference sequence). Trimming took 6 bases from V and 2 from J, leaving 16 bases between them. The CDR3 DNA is TGTGCCAGCAGTCCTTTAGGACTACCACAAGAGACCCAGTACTTC. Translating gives CASSPLGLPQETQYF.

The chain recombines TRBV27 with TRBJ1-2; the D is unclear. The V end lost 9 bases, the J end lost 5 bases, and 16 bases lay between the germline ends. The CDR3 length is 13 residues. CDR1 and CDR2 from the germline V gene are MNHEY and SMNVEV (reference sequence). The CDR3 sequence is CASFGSQEYGYTF. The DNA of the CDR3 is TGTGCCAGTTTCGGGTCGCAGGAATATGGCTACACCTTC.

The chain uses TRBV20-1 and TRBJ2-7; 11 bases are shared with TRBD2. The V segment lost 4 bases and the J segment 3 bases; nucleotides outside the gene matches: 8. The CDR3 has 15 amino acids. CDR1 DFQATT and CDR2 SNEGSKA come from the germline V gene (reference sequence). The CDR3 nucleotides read TGCAGTGCTATCACCCCGACTAGCGGGAACTACGAGCAGTACTTC. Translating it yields CSAITPTSGNYEQYF.

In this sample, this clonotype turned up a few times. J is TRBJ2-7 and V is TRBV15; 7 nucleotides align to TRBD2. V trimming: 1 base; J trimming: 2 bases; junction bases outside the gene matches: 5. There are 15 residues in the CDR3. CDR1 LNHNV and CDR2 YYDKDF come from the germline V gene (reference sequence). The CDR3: CATSRAREGTYEQYF. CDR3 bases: TGTGCCACCAGCAGAGCTAGGGAGGGGACCTACGAGCAGTACTTC.

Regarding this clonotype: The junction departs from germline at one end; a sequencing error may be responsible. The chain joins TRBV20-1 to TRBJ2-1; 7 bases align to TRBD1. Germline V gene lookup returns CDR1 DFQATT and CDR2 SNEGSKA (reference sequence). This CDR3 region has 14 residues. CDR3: CSAREQGSYNEQFF. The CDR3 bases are TGCAGTGCCAGAGAACAGGGGTCCTACAATGAGCAGTTCTTC.

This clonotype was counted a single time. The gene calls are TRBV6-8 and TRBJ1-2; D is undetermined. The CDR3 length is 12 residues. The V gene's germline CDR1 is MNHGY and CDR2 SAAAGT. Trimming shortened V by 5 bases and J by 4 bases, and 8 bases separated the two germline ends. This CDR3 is CASSEDCYGYTF. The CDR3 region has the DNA TGTGCCAGCAGTGAGGATTGCTATGGCTACACCTTC.